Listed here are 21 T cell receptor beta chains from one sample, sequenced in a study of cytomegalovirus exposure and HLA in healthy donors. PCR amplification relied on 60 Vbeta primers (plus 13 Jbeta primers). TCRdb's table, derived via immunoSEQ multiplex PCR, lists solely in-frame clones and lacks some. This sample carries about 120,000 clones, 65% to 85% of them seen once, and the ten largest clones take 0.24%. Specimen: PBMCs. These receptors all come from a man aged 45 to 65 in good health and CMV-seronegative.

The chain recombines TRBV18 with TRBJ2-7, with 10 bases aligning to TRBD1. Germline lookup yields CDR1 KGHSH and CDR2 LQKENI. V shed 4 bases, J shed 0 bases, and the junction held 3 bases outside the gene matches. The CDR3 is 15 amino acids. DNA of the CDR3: TGTGCCAGCTCACGGGACAGGGGAGGCTCCTACGAGCAGTACTTC. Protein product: CASSRDRGGSYEQYF.

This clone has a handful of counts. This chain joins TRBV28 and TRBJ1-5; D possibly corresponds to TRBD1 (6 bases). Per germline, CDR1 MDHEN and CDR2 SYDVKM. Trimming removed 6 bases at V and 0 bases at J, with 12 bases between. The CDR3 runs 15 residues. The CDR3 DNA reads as TGTGCCAGCAGGAAGAACAGGGATAGCAATCAGCCCCAGCATTTT. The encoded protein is CASRKNRDSNQPQHF.

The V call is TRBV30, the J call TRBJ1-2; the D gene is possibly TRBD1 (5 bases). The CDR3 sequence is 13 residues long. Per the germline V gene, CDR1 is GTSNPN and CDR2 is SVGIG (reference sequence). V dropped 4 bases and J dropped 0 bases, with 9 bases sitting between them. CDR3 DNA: TGTGCCTGGATTTTGGGGCCTAACTATGGCTACACCTTC. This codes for CAWILGPNYGYTF.

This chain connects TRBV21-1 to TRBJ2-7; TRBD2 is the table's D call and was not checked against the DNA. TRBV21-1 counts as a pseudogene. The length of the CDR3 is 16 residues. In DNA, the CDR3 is TGTGCCAGCAGCAAAGACGAGGGACTAGCGGACTACGAGCAGTACTTC. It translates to CASSKDEGLADYEQYF.

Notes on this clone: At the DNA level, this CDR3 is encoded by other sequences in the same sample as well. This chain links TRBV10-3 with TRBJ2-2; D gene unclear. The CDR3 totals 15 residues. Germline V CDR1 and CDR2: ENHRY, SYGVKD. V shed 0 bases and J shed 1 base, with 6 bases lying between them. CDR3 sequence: CAISESRQNTGELFF. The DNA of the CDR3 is TGTGCCATCAGTGAGTCGAGGCAGAACACCGGGGAGCTGTTTTTT.

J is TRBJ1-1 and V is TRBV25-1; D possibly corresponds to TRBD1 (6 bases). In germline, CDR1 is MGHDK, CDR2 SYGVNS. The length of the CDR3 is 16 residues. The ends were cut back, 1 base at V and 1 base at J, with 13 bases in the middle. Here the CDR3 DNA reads TGTGCCAGCAGTGAATCAGGGGAAGGGGGGAACACTGAAGCTTTCTTT. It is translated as CASSESGEGGNTEAFF.

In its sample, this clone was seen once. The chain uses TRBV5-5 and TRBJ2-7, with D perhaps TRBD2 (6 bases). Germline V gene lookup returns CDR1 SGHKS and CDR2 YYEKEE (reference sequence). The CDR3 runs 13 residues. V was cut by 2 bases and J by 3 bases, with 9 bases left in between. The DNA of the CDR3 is TGTGCCAGCAGCTTCCGGGGGATCTACGAGCAGTACTTC. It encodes CASSFRGIYEQYF.

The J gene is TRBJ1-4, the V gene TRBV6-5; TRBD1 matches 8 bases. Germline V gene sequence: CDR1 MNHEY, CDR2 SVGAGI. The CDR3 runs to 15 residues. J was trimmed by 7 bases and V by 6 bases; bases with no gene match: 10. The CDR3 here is CASRQTTGGGEKLFF. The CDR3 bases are TGTGCCAGCAGACAAACAACAGGGGGTGGTGAAAAACTGTTTTTT.

The CDR3: CASSIDYSTYEQYF. As DNA, the CDR3 is TGTGCCAGTAGTATAGACTACTCTACCTACGAGCAGTACTTC. The J gene is TRBJ2-7, the V gene TRBV19; D is unclear. Trimming removed 0 bases from V and 2 bases from J, with 8 bases in between. The CDR3 runs to 14 residues. CDR1 LNHDA and CDR2 SQIVND come from the germline V gene (reference sequence).

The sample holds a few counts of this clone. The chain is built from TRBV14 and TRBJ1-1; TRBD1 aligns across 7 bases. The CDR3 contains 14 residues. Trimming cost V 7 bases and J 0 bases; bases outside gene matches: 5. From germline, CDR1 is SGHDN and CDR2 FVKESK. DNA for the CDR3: TGTGCCAGCACCCCGACAGGGATGAACACTGAAGCTTTCTTT. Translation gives CASTPTGMNTEAFF. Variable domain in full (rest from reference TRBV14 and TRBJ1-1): EAGVTQFPSHSVIEKGQTVTLRCDPISGHDNLYWYRRVMGKEIKFLLHFVKESKQDESGMPNNRFLAERTGGTYSTLKVQPAELEDSGVYFCASTPTGMNTEAFFGQGTRLTVV.

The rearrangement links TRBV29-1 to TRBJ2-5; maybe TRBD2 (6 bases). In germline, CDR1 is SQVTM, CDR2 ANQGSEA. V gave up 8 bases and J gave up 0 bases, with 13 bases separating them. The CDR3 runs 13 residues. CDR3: CSTIAVDQETQYF. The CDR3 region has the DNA TGCAGCACCATAGCGGTGGACCAAGAGACCCAGTACTTC.

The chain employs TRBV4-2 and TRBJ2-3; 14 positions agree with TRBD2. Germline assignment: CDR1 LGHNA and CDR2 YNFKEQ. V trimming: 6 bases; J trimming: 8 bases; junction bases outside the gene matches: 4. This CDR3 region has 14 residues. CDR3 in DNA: TGTGCCAGCAGGGGGACTAGCGGGGGTGGTACGCAGTATTTT. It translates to CASRGTSGGGTQYF.

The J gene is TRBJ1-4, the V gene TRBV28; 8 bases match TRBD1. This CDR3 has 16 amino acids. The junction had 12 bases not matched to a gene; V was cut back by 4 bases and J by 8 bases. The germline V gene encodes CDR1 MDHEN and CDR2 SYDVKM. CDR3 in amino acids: CASSSPRQGFGEKLFF. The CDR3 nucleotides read TGTGCCAGCAGTTCCCCCCGACAGGGGTTTGGGGAAAAACTGTTTTTT.

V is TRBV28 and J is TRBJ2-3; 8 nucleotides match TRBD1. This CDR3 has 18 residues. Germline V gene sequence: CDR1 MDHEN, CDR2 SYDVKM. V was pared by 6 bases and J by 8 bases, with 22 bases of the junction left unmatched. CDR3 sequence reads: CASSSPGGQVIRGGTQYF. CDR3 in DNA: TGTGCCAGCAGCAGCCCCGGGGGACAGGTGATCAGGGGTGGTACGCAGTATTTT.

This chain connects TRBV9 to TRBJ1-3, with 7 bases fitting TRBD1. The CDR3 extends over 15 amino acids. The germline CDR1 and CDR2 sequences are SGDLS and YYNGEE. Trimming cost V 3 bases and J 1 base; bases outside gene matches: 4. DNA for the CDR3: TGTGCCAGCAGCGCCCACAGGGGATCTGGAAACACCATATATTTT. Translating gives CASSAHRGSGNTIYF.

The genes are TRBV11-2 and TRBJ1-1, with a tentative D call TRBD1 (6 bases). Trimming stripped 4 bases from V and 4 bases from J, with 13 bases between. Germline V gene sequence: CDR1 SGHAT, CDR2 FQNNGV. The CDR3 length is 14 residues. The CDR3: CASSSSGARTEAFF. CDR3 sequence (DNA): TGTGCCAGCAGCTCGTCAGGGGCACGCACTGAAGCTTTCTTT.

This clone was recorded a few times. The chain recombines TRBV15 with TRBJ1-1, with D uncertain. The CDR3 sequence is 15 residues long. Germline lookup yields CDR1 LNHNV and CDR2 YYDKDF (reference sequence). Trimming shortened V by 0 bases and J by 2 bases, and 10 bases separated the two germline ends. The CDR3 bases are TGTGCCACCAGCAGAGATCCTATTCCCAACACTGAAGCTTTCTTT. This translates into CATSRDPIPNTEAFF.

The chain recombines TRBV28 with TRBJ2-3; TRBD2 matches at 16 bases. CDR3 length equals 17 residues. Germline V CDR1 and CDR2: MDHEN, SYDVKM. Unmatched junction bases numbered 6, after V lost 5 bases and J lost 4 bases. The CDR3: CASSLPGTSGGADTQYF. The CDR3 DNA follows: TGTGCCAGCAGTCTCCCTGGGACTAGCGGGGGGGCAGATACGCAGTATTTT.

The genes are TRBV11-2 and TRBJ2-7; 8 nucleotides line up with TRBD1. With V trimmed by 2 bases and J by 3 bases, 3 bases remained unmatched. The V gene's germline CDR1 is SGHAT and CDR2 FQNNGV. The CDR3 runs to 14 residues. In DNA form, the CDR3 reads TGTGCCAGCAGCTTAATGGACAGGGACTACGAGCAGTACTTC. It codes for CASSLMDRDYEQYF.

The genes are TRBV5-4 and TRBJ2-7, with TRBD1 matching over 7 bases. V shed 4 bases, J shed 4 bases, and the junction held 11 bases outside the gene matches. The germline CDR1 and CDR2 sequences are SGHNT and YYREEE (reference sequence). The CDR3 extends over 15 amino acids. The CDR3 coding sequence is TGTGCCAGCAGCCTTGGGACAGCAAACTTTTACGAGCAGTACTTC. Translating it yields CASSLGTANFYEQYF. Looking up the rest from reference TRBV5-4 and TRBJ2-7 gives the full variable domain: ETGVTQSPTHLIKTRGQQVTLRCSSQSGHNTVSWYQQALGQGPQFIFQYYREEENGRGNFPPRFSGLQFPNYSSELNVNALELDDSALYLCASSLGTANFYEQYFGPGTRLTVT.

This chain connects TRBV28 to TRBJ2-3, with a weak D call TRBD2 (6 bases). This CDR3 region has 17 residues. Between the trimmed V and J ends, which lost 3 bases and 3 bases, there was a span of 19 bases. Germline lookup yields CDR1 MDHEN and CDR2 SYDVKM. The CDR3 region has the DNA TGTGCCAGCAGTTTGGGTGGGGCAGGCGGGAAAACAGATACGCAGTATTTT. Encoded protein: CASSLGGAGGKTDTQYF.